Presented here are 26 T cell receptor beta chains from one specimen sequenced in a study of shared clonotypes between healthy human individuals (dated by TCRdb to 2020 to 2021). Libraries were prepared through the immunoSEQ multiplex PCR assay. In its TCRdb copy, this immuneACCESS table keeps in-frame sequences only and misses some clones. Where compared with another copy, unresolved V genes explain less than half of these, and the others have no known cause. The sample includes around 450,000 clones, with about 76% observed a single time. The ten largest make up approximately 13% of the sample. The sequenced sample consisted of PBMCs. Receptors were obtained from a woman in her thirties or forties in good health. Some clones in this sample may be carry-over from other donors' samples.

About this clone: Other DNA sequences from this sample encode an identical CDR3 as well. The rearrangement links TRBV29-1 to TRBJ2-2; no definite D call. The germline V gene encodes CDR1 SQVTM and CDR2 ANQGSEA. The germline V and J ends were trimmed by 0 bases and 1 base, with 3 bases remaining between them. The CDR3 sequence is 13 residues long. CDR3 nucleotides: TGCAGCGTTGAAGATGGGAACACCGGGGAGCTGTTTTTT. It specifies CSVEDGNTGELFF.

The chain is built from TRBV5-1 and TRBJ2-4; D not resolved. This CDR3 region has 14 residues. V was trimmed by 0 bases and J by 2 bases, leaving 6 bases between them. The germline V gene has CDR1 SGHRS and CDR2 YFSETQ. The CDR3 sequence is CASSLEGSKNIQYF. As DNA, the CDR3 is TGCGCCAGCAGCTTGGAGGGTTCCAAAAACATTCAGTACTTC.

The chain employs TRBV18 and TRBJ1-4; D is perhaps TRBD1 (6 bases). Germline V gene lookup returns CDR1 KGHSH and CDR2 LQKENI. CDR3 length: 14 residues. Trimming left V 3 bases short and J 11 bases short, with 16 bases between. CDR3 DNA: TGTGCCAGCTCACCCTACAGGGAAGGGAGGAAACTGTTTTTT. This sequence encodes CASSPYREGRKLFF.

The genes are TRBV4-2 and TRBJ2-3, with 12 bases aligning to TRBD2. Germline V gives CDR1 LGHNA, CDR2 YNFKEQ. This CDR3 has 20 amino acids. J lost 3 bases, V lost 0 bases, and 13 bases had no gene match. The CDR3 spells CASSQERLAGVGQTTDTQYF. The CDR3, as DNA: TGTGCCAGCAGCCAAGAACGACTAGCGGGAGTGGGCCAAACGACAGATACGCAGTATTTT.

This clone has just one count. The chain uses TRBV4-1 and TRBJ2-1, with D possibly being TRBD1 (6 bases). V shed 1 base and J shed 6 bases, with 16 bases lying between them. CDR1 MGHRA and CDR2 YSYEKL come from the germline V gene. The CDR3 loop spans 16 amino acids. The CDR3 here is CASSQVLRGSSNEQFF. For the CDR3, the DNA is TGCGCCAGCAGCCAAGTTCTGAGGGGGAGCTCCAATGAGCAGTTCTTC.

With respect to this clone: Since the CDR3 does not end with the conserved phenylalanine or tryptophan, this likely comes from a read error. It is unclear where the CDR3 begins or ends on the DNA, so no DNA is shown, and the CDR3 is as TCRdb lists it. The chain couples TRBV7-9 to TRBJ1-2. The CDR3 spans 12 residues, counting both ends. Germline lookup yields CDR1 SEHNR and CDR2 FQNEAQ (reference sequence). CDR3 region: CASSLGGRGAGL.

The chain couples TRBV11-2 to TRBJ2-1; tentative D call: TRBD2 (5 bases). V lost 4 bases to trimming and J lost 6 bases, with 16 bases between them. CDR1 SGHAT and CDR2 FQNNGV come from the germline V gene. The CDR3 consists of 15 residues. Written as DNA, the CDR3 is TGTGCCAGCAGCTCGGAGGCGGGTCCGAGCAATGAGCAGTTCTTC. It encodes CASSSEAGPSNEQFF.

The CDR3 is CASSLAGGTTNEKLFF. In DNA, the CDR3 is TGCGCCAGCAGCTTGGCCGGGGGGACAACTAATGAAAAACTGTTTTTT. V and J are TRBV5-1 and TRBJ1-4, with D maybe TRBD1 (5 bases). The CDR3 extends over 16 amino acids. The V end was cut by 0 bases, the J end by 0 bases, with 9 bases between. CDR1 is SGHRS and CDR2 is YFSETQ in the germline V gene.

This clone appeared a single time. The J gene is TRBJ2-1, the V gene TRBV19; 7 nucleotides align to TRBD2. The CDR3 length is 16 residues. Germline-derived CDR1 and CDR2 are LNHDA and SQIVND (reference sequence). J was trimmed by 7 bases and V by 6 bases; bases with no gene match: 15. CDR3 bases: TGTGCCAGTAGCCCCCTGGCGGGAGCCACACGGAATGAGCAGTTCTTC. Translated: CASSPLAGATRNEQFF. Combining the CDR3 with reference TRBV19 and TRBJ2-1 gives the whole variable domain DGGITQSPKYLFRKEGQNVTLSCEQNLNHDAMYWYRQDPGQGLRLIYYSQIVNDFQKGDIAEGYSVSREKKESFPLTVTSAQKNPTAFYLCASSPLAGATRNEQFFGPGTRLTVL.

The CDR3 here is CASTDLGIQPQHF. CDR3 DNA sequence: TGTGCCAGCACGGACCTAGGTATCCAGCCCCAGCATTTT. The chain recombines TRBV2 with TRBJ1-5; D gene unclear. The CDR3 is 13 residues long. CDR1 is SNHLY, CDR2 FYNNEI, per germline. The V end lost 7 bases, the J end lost 7 bases, and 14 bases lay between the germline ends.

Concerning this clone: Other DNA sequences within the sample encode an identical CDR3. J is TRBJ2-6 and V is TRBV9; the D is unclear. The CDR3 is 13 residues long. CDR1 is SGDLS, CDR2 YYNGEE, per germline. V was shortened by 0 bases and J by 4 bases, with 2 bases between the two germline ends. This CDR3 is CASSVAGANVLTF. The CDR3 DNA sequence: TGTGCCAGCAGCGTAGCCGGGGCCAACGTCCTGACTTTC.

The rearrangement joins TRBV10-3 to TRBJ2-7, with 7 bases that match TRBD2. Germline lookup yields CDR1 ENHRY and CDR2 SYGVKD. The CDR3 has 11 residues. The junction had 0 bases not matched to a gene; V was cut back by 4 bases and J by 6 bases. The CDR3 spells CAISGGGEQYF. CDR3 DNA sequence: TGTGCCATCAGTGGGGGGGGCGAGCAGTACTTC.

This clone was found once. CDR3 protein: CASTKTGSTDTQYF. The CDR3 nucleotides read TGTGCCAGCACCAAGACAGGCAGCACAGATACGCAGTATTTT. V usage is TRBV2 and J usage is TRBJ2-3, with a weak D call TRBD1 (6 bases). Germline-derived CDR1 and CDR2 are SNHLY and FYNNEI. The CDR3 runs 14 residues. Trimming shortened V by 7 bases and J by 0 bases, and 11 bases separated the two germline ends. Full variable domain (missing parts from reference TRBV2 and TRBJ2-3): EPEVTQTPSHQVTQMGQEVILRCVPISNHLYFYWYRQILGQKVEFLVSFYNNEISEKSEIFDDQFSVERPDGSNFTLKIRSTKLEDSAMYFCASTKTGSTDTQYFGPGTRLTVL.

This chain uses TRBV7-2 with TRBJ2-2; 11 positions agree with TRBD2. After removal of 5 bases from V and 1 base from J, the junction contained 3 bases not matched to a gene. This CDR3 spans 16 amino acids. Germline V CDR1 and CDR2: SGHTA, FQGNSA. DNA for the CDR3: TGTGCCAGCAGCCGACTAGCGGGAATGAACACCGGGGAGCTGTTTTTT. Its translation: CASSRLAGMNTGELFF. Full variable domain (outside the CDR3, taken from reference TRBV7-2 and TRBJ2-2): GAGVSQSPSNKVTEKGKDVELRCDPISGHTALYWYRQSLGQGLEFLIYFQGNSAPDKSGLPSDRFSAERTGGSVSTLTIQRTQQEDSAVYLCASSRLAGMNTGELFFGEGSRLTVL.

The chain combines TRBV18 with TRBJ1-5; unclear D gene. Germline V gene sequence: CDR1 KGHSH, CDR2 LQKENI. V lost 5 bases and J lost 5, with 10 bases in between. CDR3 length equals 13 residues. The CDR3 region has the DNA TGTGCCAGCTCATTGGCAGCCGATCAGCCCCAGCATTTT. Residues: CASSLAADQPQHF.

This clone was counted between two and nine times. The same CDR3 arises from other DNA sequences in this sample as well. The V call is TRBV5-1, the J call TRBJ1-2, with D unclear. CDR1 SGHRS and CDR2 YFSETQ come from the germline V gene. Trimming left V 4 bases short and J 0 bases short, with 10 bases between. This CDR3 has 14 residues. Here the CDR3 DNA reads TGCGCCAGCAGCCCGGACGGGGCTAACTATGGCTACACCTTC. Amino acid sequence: CASSPDGANYGYTF.

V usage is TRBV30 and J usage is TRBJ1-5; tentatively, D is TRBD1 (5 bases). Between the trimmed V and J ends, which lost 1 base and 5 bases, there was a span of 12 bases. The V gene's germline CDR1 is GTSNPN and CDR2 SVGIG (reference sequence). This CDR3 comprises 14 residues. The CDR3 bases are TGTGCCTGGAGTGCGGCGACAGCAGATCAGCCCCAGCATTTT. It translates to CAWSAATADQPQHF.

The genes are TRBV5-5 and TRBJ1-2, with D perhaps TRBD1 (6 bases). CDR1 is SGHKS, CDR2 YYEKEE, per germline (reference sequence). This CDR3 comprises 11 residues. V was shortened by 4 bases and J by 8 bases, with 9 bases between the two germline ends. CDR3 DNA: TGTGCCAGCAGCGCAGGGGACGGCTACACCTTC. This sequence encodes CASSAGDGYTF.

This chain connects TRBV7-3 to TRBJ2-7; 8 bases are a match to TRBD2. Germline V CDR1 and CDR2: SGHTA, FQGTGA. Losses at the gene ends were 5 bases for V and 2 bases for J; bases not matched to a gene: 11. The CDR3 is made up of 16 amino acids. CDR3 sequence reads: CASSPRGGGRTYEQYF. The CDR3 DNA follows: TGTGCCAGCAGCCCCCGGGGGGGCGGGAGGACCTACGAGCAGTACTTC. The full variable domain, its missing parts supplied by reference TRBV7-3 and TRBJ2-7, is GAGVSQTPSNKVTEKGKYVELRCDPISGHTALYWYRQSLGQGPEFLIYFQGTGAADDSGLPNDRFFAVRPEGSVSTLKIQRTERGDSAVYLCASSPRGGGRTYEQYFGPGTRLTVT.

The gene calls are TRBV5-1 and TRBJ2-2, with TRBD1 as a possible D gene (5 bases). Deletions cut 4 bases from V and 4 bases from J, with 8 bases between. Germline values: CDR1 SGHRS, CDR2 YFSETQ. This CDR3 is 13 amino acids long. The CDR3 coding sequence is TGCGCCAGCAGCCCTCAGGGCACCGGGGAGCTGTTTTTT. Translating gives CASSPQGTGELFF.

CDR3 loop: CASRAPGHRSQETQYF. The CDR3 DNA reads TGTGCCAGCAGGGCGCCGGGACACAGGAGCCAAGAGACCCAGTACTTC. The chain combines TRBV7-9 with TRBJ2-5; tentative D call: TRBD1 (6 bases). Germline values: CDR1 SEHNR, CDR2 FQNEAQ (reference sequence). Trimming pared 6 bases from V and 1 base from J, leaving 18 bases between. This CDR3 contains 16 residues.

This chain's CDR3 is CASSGGTTTNTGELFF. CDR3 DNA: TGTGCCAGCAGCGGGGGGACAACGACTAACACCGGGGAGCTGTTTTTT. The J gene is TRBJ2-2, the V gene TRBV5-8; possibly TRBD1 or TRBD2 for D (6 bases each). This CDR3 is 16 amino acids long. Germline CDR1 SGHTS, CDR2 YDEGEE. V lost 4 bases and J lost 2, with 15 bases in between.

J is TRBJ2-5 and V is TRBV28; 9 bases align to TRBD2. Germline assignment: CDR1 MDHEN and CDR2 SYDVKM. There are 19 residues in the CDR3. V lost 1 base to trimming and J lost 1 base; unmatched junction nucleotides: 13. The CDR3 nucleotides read TGTGCCAGCAGTTTATCCCAACTTTTACTAGCGGGCCGCCAAGAGACCCAGTACTTC. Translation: CASSLSQLLLAGRQETQYF.

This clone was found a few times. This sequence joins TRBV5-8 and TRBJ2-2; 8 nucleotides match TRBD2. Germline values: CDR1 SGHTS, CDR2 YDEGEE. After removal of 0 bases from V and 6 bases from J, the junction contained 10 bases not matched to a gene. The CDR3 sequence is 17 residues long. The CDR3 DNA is TGTGCCAGCAGCTTGGTCCGGGCGGGACTAGATTCCGGGGAGCTGTTTTTT. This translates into CASSLVRAGLDSGELFF. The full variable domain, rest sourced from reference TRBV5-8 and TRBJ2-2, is EAGVTQSPTHLIKTRGQQATLRCSPISGHTSVYWYQQALGLGLQFLLWYDEGEERNRGNFPPRFSGRQFPNYSSELNVNALELEDSALYLCASSLVRAGLDSGELFFGEGSRLTVL.

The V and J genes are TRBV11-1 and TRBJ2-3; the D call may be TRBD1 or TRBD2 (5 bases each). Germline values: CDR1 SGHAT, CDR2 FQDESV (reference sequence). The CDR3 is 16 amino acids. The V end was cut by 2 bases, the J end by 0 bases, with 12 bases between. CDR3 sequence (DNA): TGTGCCAGCAGCTTAAACGGGGCAGGGAGCACAGATACGCAGTATTTT. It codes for CASSLNGAGSTDTQYF. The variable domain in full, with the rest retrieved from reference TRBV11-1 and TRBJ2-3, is EAEVAQSPRYKITEKSQAVAFWCDPISGHATLYWYRQILGQGPELLVQFQDESVVDDSQLPKDRFSAERLKGVDSTLKIQPAELGDSAMYLCASSLNGAGSTDTQYFGPGTRLTVL.

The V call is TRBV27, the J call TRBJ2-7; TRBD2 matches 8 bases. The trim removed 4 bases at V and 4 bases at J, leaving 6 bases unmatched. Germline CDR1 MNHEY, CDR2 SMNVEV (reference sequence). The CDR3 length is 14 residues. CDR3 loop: CASSYATSDYEQYF. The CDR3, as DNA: TGTGCCAGCAGTTATGCGACTAGCGATTACGAGCAGTACTTC.